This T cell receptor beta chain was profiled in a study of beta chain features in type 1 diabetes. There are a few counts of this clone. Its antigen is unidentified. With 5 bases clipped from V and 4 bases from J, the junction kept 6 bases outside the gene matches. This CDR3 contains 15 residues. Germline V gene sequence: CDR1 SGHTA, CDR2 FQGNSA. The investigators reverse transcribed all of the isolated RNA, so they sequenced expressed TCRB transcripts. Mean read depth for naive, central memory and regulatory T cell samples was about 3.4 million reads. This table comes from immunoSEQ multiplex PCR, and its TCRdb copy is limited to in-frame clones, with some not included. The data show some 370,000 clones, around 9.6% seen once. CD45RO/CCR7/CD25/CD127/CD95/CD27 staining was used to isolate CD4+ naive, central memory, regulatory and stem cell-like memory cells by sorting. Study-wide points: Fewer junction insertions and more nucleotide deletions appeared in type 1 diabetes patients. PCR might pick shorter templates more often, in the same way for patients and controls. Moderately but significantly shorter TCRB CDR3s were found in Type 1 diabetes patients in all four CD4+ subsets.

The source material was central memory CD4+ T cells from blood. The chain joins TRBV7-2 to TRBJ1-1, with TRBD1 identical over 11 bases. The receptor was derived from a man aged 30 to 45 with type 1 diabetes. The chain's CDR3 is CASSPGQGAGTEAFF. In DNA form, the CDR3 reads TGTGCCAGCAGCCCCGGACAGGGGGCCGGCACTGAAGCTTTCTTT.